The T cell receptor (beta chain) under discussion was sequenced for a study of blood T cells in healthy people across ages. Study results and caveats: Higher diversity, along with more naive CD4+ cells, distinguished long-lived donors from aged donors. It was not known whether donors were CMV positive (a possible confounder of expanded clonotype changes).

The authors ran a second PCR of about 7 to 11 cycles using a sample-barcoded 5' primer and a J-beta primer mix. Each cDNA molecule was tagged by a template-switch adaptor with 12 random nucleotides. TCRdb re-called the 5' RACE reads through MiXCR, storing one row per CDR3 protein. The sample has about 1,400,000 distinct CDR3 sequences, approximately 40% seen once. With respect to this clonotype: Its antigen is unknown.

Germline-derived CDR1 and CDR2 are MDHEN and SYDVKM. This CDR3 region has 15 residues. Trimming took off 7 bases at V and 0 bases at J, with 10 bases between the two ends. The receptor's source is a woman younger than 30 in good health. This chain uses TRBV28 with TRBJ2-6; weak D call: TRBD1 (6 bases). Sequenced sample: blood. In nucleotides, the CDR3 is TGTGCCAGCACGGACAGAACCTCTGGGGCCAACGTCCTGACTTTC. Its protein is CASTDRTSGANVLTF.